The 13 T cell receptor beta chains given below trace back to one sample, sequenced in a study of T-cell reconstitution after alpha-beta-depleted transplantation in children. Unique molecular identifiers were incorporated during preparation of the TCRbeta library. MiXCR was run by TCRdb on the PCR reads, yielding one entry per CDR3 protein. The sample has approximately 980,000 distinct CDR3 sequences, around 30% seen once. Sequences were derived from PBMCs, mostly from graft donor cells, sampled 360 days after TCRalphabeta/CD19-depleted stem cell transplant. All receptors derive from a boy under three years old who had a stem cell transplant for SCID, so the T cells may come from the graft donor.

The rearrangement links TRBV24-1 to TRBJ2-2, with a tentative D call TRBD1 (6 bases). The CDR3 spans 17 residues. Germline CDR1 is KGHDR and CDR2 is SFDVKD. The germline V and J ends were trimmed by 4 bases and 7 bases, with 21 bases remaining between them. CDR3 amino acids: CATSDPLPFGGGGELFF. In DNA, the CDR3 is TGTGCCACCAGTGACCCACTTCCGTTTGGGGGCGGCGGGGAGCTGTTTTTT.

This clonotype showed up just a few times. The chain is built from TRBV27 and TRBJ2-2; D is uncertain. V gave up 6 bases and J gave up 4 bases, with 18 bases separating them. Germline assignment: CDR1 MNHEY and CDR2 SMNVEV (reference sequence). The CDR3 has 16 amino acids. CDR3 residues: CASSLGWGVSTGELFF. The CDR3 region has the DNA TGTGCCAGCAGCCTAGGGTGGGGTGTAAGCACCGGGGAGCTGTTTTTT.

A few counts support this clonotype. The genes are TRBV6-5 and TRBJ2-7; D uncertain. This CDR3 has 15 amino acids. Germline V gene data show CDR1 as MNHEY and CDR2 as SVGAGI. The V end was cut by 4 bases, the J end by 6 bases, with 19 bases between. This chain's CDR3 is CASSSRRQTRIEQYF. In DNA, the CDR3 is TGTGCCAGCAGTTCGAGGCGACAAACACGTATCGAGCAGTACTTC.

Only a few counts were recorded for this clonotype. The genes are TRBV4-2 and TRBJ2-5; D gene unclear. The CDR3 runs to 16 residues. Trimming stripped 3 bases from V and 3 bases from J, with 17 bases between. Germline CDR1 is LGHNA and CDR2 is YNFKEQ. This CDR3 reads CASSQVHGRVEETQYF. CDR3 in DNA: TGTGCCAGCAGCCAGGTTCATGGACGGGTAGAAGAGACCCAGTACTTC.

The chain employs TRBV29-1 and TRBJ2-7, with D possibly matching TRBD1 (5 bases). The V end was cut by 0 bases, the J end by 7 bases, with 7 bases between. The CDR3 covers 11 residues. Germline-derived CDR1 and CDR2 are SQVTM and ANQGSEA. CDR3 loop: CSVEEYREQYF. In nucleotides, the CDR3 is TGCAGCGTTGAAGAGTACAGGGAGCAGTACTTC.

In its sample, this clonotype was seen a few times. The chain combines TRBV11-2 with TRBJ2-3; TRBD2 agrees at 12 bases. The CDR3 is 16 amino acids. Germline CDR1 reads SGHAT; CDR2 reads FQNNGV. Losses at the gene ends were 1 base for V and 8 bases for J; bases not matched to a gene: 7. CDR3 nucleotide sequence: TGTGCCAGCAGCTTAGTTGGCGGACTAGCGGGGAGTACGCAGTATTTT. This gives the protein CASSLVGGLAGSTQYF.

This clonotype was detected a few times. The V call is TRBV6-1, the J call TRBJ1-1, with unresolved D. The CDR3 has 13 amino acids. Germline CDR1 MNHNS, CDR2 SASEGT. Trimming shortened V by 10 bases and J by 1 base, and 13 bases separated the two germline ends. The CDR3 sequence is CATTRLRNTEAFF. The CDR3 region has the DNA TGTGCCACCACACGCCTAAGGAACACTGAAGCTTTCTTT.

In its sample, this clonotype was seen once. V is TRBV5-1 and J is TRBJ2-5; the D is unclear. The CDR3 has 15 amino acids. The V gene's germline CDR1 is SGHRS and CDR2 YFSETQ. V lost 0 bases to trimming and J lost 0 bases, with 9 bases between them. The CDR3 spells CASSLGRMYQETQYF. The CDR3 bases are TGCGCCAGCAGCTTGGGACGGATGTACCAAGAGACCCAGTACTTC.

The chain couples TRBV24-1 to TRBJ2-1; 7 bases line up with TRBD2. This CDR3 region has 15 residues. Germline CDR1 reads KGHDR; CDR2 reads SFDVKD. V was pared by 4 bases and J by 0 bases, with 2 bases of the junction left unmatched. The CDR3, as DNA: TGTGCCACCAGTGACGGGGGGAGCTCCTACAATGAGCAGTTCTTC. This codes for CATSDGGSSYNEQFF.

This clonotype was picked up a small number of times. This sequence joins TRBV29-1 and TRBJ2-7, with 9 bases fitting TRBD1. The CDR3 is 12 amino acids. V shed 6 bases and J 4 bases; nucleotides not matched to a gene: 4. Looked up from germline, CDR1 is SQVTM and CDR2 is ANQGSEA. DNA for the CDR3: TGCAGCGTGGGGACAGGGTGGTACGAGCAGTACTTC. Its translation is CSVGTGWYEQYF.

This clonotype was seen more than once but under ten times. The chain joins TRBV5-1 to TRBJ1-5, with D unclear. Trimming took 4 bases from V and 4 from J, leaving 15 bases between them. The CDR3 runs to 15 residues. Germline V gene lookup returns CDR1 SGHRS and CDR2 YFSETQ. This CDR3 reads CASSPGMADNQPQHF. CDR3 in DNA: TGCGCCAGCAGCCCGGGGATGGCTGATAATCAGCCCCAGCATTTT.

This rearrangement joins TRBV2 to TRBJ1-5; maybe TRBD1 (5 bases). This CDR3 spans 14 amino acids. V dropped 3 bases and J dropped 2 bases, with 8 bases sitting between them. The germline V gene encodes CDR1 SNHLY and CDR2 FYNNEI. The CDR3 loop is CASSDEGGNQPQHF. In DNA form, the CDR3 reads TGTGCCAGCAGTGACGAAGGGGGCAATCAGCCCCAGCATTTT.

This clonotype showed up many times. The chain joins TRBV29-1 to TRBJ1-1; D gene unclear. The CDR3 spans 13 residues. V lost 4 bases, J lost 7 bases, and 16 bases lay in between. CDR1 is SQVTM, CDR2 ANQGSEA, per germline. CDR3 amino acids: CSVVGRYRHEAFF. CDR3 DNA: TGCAGCGTTGTGGGCAGATACCGCCATGAAGCTTTCTTT.